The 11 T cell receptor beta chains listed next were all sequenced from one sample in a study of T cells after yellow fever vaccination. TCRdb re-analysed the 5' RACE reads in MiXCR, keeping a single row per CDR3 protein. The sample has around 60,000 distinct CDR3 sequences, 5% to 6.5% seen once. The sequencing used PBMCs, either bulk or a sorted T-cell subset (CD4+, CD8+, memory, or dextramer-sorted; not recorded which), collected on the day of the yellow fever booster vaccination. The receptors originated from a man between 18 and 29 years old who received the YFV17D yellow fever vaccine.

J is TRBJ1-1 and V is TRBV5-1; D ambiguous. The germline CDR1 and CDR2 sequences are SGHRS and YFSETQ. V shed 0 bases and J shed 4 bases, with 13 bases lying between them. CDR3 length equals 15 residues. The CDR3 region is CASSLARFIGTEAFF. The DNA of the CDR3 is TGCGCCAGCAGCTTGGCGAGGTTTATAGGCACTGAAGCTTTCTTT.

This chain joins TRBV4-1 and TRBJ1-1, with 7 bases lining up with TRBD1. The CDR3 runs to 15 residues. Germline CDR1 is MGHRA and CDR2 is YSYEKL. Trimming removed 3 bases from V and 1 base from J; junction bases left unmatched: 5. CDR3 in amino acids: CASSHIGQENTEAFF. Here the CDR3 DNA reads TGCGCCAGCAGCCATATAGGACAGGAGAACACTGAAGCTTTCTTT.

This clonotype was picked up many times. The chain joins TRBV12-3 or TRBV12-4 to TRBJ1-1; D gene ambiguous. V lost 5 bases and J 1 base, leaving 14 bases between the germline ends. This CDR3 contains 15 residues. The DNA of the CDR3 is TGTGCCAGCAGTATCGGACGGAAAAAGAACACTGAAGCTTTCTTT. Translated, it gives CASSIGRKKNTEAFF.

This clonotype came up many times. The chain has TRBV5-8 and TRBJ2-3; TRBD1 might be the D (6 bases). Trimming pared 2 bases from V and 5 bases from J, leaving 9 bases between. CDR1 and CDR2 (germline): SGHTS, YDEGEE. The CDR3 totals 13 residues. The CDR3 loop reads CASSLEQGDTQYF. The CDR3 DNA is TGTGCCAGCAGCTTAGAACAGGGAGATACGCAGTATTTT.

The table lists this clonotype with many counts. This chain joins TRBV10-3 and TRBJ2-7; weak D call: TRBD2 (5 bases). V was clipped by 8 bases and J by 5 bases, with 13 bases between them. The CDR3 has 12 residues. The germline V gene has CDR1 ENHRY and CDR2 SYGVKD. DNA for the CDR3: TGTGCCATCGCTAGCTCTGGGGACGAGCAGTACGTC. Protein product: CAIASSGDEQYV.

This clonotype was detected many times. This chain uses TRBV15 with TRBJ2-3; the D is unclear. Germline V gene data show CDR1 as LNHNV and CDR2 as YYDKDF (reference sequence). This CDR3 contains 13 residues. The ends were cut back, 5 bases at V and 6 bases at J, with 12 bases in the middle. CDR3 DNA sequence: TGTGCCACCAGCCCCGGAGTAGCTGATACGCAGTATTTT. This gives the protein CATSPGVADTQYF.

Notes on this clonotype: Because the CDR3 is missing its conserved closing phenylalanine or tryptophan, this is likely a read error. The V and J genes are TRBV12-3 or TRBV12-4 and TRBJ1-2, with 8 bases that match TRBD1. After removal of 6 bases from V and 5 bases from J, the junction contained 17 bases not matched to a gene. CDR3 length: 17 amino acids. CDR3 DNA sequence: TGTGCCAGCAGCCTGACCTCGGACAGGGTATCCGGGTATGGCTACACCCTC. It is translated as CASSLTSDRVSGYGYTL.

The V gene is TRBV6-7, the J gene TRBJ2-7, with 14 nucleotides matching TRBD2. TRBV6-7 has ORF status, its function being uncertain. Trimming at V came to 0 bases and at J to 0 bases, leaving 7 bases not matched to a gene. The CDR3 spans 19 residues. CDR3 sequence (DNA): TGTGCCAGCAGTTACTCGAGGACTAGCGGGGGGCTTAACTCCTACGAGCAGTACGTC. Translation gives CASSYSRTSGGLNSYEQYV.

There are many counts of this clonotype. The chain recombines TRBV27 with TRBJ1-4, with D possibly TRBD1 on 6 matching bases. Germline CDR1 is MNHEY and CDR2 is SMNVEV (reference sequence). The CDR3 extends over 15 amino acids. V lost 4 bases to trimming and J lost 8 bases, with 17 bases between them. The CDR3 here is CASSSYRAGTEKLFF. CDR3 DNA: TGTGCCAGCAGTTCCTACAGGGCCGGGACGGAAAAACTGTTTTTT.

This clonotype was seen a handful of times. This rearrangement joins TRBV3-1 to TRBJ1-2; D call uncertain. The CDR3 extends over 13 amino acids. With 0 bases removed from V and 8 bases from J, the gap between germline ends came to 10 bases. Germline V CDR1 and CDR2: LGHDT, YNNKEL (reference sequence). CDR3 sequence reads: CASSQDRLGGYTF. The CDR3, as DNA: TGTGCCAGCAGCCAAGATCGACTTGGGGGCTACACCTTC. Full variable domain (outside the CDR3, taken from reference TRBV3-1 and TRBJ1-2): DTAVSQTPKYLVTQMGNDKSIKCEQNLGHDTMYWYKQDSKKFLKIMFSYNNKELIINETVPNRFSPKSPDKAHLNLHINSLELGDSAVYFCASSQDRLGGYTFGSGTRLTVV.

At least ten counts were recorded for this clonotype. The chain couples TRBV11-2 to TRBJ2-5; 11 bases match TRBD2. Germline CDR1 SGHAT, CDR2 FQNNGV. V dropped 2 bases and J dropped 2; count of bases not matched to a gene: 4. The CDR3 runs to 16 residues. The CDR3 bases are TGTGCCAGCAGCTTAAAACGGACTAGCGGGCAAGAGACCCAGTACTTC. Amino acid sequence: CASSLKRTSGQETQYF. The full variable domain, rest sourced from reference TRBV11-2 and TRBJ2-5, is EAGVAQSPRYKIIEKRQSVAFWCNPISGHATLYWYQQILGQGPKLLIQFQNNGVVDDSQLPKDRFSAERLKGVDSTLKIQPAKLEDSAVYLCASSLKRTSGQETQYFGPGTRLLVL.